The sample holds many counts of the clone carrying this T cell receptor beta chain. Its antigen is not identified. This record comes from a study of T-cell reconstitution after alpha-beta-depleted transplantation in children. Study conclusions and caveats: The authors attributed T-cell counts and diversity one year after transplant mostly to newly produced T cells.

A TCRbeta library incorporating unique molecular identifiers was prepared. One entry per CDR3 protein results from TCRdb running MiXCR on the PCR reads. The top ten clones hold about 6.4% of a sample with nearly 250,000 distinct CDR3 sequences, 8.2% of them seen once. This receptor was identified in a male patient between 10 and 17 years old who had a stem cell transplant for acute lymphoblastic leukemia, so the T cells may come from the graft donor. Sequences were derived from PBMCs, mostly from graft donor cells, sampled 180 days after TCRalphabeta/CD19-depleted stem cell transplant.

The CDR3 sequence: CASGDVLFTEQFF. The CDR3 DNA reads as TGTGCTAGTGGGGACGTCCTCTTCACTGAGCAGTTCTTC. This chain links TRBV12-5 with TRBJ2-1; D is unclear. Trimming removed 6 bases at V and 9 bases at J, with 15 bases between. This CDR3 region has 13 residues. Germline values: CDR1 LGHNT, CDR2 FRNRAP.